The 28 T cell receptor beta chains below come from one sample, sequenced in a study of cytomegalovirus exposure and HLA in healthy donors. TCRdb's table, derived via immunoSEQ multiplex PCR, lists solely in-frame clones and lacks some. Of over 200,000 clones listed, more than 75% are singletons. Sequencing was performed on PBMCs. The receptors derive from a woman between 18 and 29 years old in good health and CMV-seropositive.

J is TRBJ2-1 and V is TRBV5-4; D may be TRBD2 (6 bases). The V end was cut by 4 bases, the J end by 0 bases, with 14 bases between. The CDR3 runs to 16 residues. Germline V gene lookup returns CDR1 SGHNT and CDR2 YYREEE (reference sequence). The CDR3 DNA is TGTGCCAGCAGCCCCGGGACTCCCAGCTCCTACAATGAGCAGTTCTTC. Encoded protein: CASSPGTPSSYNEQFF.

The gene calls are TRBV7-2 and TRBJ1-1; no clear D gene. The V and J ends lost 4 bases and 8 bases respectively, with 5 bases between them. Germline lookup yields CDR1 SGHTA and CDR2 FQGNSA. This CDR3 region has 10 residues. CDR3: CASSSVEAFF. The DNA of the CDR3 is TGTGCCAGCAGCTCCGTAGAAGCTTTCTTT.

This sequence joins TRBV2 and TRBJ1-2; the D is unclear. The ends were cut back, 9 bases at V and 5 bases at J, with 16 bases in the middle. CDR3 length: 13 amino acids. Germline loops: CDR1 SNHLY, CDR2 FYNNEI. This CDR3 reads CASCRTVLYGYTF. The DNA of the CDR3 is TGTGCCAGTTGCCGAACAGTGCTATATGGCTACACCTTC.

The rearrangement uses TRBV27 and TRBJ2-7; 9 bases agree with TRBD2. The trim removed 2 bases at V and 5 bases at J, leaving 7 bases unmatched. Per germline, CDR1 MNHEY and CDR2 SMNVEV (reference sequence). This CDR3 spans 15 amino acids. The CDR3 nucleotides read TGTGCCAGCAGTTTAGGGTTTCTAGCGGGGAACGAGCAGTACTTC. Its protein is CASSLGFLAGNEQYF.

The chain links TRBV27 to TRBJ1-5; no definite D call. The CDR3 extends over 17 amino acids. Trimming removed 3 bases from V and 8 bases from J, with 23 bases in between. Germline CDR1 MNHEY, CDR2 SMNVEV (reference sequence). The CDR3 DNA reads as TGTGCCAGCAGTTTGCGCGGCAGCCGGCTCGCTCCCAAGCCCCAGCATTTT. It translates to CASSLRGSRLAPKPQHF.

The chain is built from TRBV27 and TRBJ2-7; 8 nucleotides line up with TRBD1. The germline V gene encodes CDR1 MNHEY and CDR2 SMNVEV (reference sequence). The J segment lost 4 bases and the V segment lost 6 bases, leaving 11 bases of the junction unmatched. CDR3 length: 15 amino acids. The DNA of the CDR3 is TGTGCCAGCAGGGGGGGACAGGCTTCTGGATACGAGCAGTACTTC. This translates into CASRGGQASGYEQYF.

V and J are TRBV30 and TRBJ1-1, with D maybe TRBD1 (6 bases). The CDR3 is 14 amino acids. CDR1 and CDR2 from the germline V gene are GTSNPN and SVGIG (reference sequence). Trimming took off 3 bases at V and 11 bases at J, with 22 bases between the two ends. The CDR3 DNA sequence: TGTGCCTGGAGAAGGACAGACGGGATGCCGAGGGCTTTCTTT. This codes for CAWRRTDGMPRAFF.

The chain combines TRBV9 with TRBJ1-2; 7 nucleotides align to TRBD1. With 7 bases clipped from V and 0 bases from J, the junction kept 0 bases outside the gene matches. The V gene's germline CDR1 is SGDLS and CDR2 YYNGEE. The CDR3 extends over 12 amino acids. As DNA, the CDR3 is TGTGCCAGCGGGACAGCTAACTATGGCTACACCTTC. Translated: CASGTANYGYTF. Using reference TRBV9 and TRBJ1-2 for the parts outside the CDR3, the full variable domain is DSGVTQTPKHLITATGQRVTLRCSPRSGDLSVYWYQQSLDQGLQFLIQYYNGEERAKGNILERFSAQQFPDLHSELNLSSLELGDSALYFCASGTANYGYTFGSGTRLTVV.

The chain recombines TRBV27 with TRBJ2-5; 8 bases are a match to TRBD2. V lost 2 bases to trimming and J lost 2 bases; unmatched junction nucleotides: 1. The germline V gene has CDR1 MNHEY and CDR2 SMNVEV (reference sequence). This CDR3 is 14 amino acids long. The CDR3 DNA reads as TGTGCCAGCAGTTTAGGACTAGCTCAAGAGACCCAGTACTTC. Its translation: CASSLGLAQETQYF.

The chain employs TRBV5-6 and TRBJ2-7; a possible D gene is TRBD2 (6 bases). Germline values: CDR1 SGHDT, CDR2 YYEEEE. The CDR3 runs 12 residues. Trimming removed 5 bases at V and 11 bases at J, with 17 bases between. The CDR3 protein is CASRGTPGLEYF. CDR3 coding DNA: TGTGCCAGCAGGGGGACGCCGGGACTGGAGTACTTC. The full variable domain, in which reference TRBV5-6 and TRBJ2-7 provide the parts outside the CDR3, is DAGVTQSPTHLIKTRGQQVTLRCSPKSGHDTVSWYQQALGQGPQFIFQYYEEEERQRGNFPDRFSGHQFPNYSSELNVNALLLGDSALYLCASRGTPGLEYFGPGTRLTVT.

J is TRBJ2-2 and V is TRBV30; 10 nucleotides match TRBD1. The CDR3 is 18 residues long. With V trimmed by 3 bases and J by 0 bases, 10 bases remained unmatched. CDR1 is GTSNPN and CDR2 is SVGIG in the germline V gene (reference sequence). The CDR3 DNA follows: TGTGCCTGGAGCGCAGGGGGACAGGGGAGAACGAACACCGGGGAGCTGTTTTTT. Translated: CAWSAGGQGRTNTGELFF.

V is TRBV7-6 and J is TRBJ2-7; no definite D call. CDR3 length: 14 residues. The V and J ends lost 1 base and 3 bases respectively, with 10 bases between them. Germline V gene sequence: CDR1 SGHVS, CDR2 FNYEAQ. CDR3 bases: TGTGCCAGCAGCTTAGGGCCAGGTCTCTACGAGCAGTACTTC. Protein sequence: CASSLGPGLYEQYF.

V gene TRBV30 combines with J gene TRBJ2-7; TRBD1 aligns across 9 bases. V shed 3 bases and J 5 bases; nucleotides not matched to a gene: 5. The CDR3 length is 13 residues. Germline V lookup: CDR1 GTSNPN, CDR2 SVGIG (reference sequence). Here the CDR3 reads CAWSGTGINEQYF. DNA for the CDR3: TGTGCCTGGAGCGGGACAGGGATTAACGAGCAGTACTTC.

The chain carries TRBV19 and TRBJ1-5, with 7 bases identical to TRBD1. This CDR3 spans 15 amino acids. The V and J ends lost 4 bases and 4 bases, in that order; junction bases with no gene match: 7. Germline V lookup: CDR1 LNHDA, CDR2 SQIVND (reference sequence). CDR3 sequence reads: CASSTGGFQNQPQHF. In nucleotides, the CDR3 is TGTGCCAGTAGTACAGGGGGGTTCCAAAATCAGCCCCAGCATTTT.

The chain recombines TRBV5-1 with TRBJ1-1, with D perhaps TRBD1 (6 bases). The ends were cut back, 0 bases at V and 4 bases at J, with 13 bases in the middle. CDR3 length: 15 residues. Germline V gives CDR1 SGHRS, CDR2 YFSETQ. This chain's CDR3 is CASSLGGGLATEAFF. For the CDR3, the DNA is TGCGCCAGCAGCTTGGGGGGGGGCCTCGCCACTGAAGCTTTCTTT. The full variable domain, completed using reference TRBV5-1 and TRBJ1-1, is KAGVTQTPRYLIKTRGQQVTLSCSPISGHRSVSWYQQTPGQGLQFLFEYFSETQRNKGNFPGRFSGRQFSNSRSEMNVSTLELGDSALYLCASSLGGGLATEAFFGQGTRLTVV.

The DNA for the CDR3 is TGTGCCTGGAATCGCGGGAGAGTCTATGAGCAGTTCTTC. This encodes CAWNRGRVYEQFF. V and J are TRBV30 and TRBJ2-1; 7 nucleotides align to TRBD2. The J segment lost 8 bases and the V segment lost 4 bases, leaving 8 bases of the junction unmatched. The V gene's germline CDR1 is GTSNPN and CDR2 SVGIG (reference sequence). The CDR3 is made up of 13 amino acids.

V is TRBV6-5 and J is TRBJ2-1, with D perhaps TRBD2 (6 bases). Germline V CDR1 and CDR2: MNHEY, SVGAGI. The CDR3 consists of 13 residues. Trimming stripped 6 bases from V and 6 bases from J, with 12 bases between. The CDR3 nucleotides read TGTGCCAGCAGGGAGGGCCTATCCAATGAGCAGTTCTTC. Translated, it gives CASREGLSNEQFF.

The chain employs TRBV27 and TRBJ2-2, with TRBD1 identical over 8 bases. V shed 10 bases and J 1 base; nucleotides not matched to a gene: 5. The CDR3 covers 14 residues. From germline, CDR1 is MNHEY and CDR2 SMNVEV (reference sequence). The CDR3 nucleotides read TGTGCCATCCGACAGGGGCAGAACACCGGGGAGCTGTTTTTT. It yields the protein CAIRQGQNTGELFF.

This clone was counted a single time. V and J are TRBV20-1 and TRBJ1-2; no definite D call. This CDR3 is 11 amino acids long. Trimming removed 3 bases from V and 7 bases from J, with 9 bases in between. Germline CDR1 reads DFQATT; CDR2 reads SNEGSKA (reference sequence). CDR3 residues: CSARSSGGYTF. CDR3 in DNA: TGCAGTGCTAGGAGTTCGGGTGGCTACACCTTC.

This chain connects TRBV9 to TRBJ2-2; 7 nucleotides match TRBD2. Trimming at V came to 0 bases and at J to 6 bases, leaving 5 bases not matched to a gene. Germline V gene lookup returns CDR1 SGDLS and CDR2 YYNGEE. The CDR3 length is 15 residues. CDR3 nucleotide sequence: TGTGCCAGCAGCGTAGGCGGGAGTGGCGCCGGGGAGCTGTTTTTT. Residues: CASSVGGSGAGELFF. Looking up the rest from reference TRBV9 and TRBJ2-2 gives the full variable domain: DSGVTQTPKHLITATGQRVTLRCSPRSGDLSVYWYQQSLDQGLQFLIQYYNGEERAKGNILERFSAQQFPDLHSELNLSSLELGDSALYFCASSVGGSGAGELFFGEGSRLTVL.

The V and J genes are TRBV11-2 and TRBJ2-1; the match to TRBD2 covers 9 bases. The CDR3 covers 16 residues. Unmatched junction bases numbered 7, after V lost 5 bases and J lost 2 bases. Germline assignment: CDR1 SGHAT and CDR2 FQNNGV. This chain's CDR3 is CASSHRIAGAYNEQFF. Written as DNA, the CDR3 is TGTGCCAGCAGCCACAGAATAGCGGGAGCCTACAATGAGCAGTTCTTC.

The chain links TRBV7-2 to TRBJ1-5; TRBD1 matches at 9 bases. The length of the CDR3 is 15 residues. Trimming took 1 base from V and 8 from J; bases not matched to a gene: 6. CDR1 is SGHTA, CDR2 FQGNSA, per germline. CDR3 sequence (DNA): TGTGCCAGCAGCTTAGAAGGACAGGGGTCAAAGCCCCAGCATTTT. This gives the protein CASSLEGQGSKPQHF.

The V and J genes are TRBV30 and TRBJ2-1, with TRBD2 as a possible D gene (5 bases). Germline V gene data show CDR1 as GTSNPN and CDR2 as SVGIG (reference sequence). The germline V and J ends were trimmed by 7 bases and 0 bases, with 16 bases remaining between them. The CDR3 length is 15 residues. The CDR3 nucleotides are TGTGCCTACATTTCGGGGTACACCTCCTACAATGAGCAGTTCTTC. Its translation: CAYISGYTSYNEQFF.

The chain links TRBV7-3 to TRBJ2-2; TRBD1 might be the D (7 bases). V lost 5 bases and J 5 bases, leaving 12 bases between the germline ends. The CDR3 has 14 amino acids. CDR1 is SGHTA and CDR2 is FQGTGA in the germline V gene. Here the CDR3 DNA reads TGTGCCAGCAGCCCCAGGGGGGCTACCGGGGAGCTGTTTTTT. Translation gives CASSPRGATGELFF. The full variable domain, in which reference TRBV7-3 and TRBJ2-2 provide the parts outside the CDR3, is GAGVSQTPSNKVTEKGKYVELRCDPISGHTALYWYRQSLGQGPEFLIYFQGTGAADDSGLPNDRFFAVRPEGSVSTLKIQRTERGDSAVYLCASSPRGATGELFFGEGSRLTVL.

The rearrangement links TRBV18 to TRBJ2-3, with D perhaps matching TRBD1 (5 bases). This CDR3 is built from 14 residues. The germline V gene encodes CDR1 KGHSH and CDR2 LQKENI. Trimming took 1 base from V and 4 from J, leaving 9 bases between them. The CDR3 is CASSPLTESDTQYF. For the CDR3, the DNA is TGTGCCAGCTCACCACTGACAGAATCAGATACGCAGTATTTT.

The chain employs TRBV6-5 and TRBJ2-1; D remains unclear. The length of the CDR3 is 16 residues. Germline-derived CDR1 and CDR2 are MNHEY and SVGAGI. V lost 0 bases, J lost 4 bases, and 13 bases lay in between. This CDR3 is CASSYSDQTLYNEQFF. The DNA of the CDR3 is TGTGCCAGCAGTTACTCGGATCAGACTCTTTACAATGAGCAGTTCTTC.

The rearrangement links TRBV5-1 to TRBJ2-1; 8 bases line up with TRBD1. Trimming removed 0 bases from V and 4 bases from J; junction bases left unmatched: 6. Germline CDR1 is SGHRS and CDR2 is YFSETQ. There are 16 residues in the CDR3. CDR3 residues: CASSLGQGPRYNEQFF. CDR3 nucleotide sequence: TGCGCCAGCAGCTTGGGACAGGGGCCCCGTTACAATGAGCAGTTCTTC.

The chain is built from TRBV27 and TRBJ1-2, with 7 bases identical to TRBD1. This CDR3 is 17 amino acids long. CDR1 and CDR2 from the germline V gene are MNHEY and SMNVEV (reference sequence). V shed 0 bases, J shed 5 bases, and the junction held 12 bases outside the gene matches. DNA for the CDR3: TGTGCCAGCAGTTTATCTAGAGGGGGCGGATTCCCGTATGGCTACACCTTC. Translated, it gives CASSLSRGGGFPYGYTF.